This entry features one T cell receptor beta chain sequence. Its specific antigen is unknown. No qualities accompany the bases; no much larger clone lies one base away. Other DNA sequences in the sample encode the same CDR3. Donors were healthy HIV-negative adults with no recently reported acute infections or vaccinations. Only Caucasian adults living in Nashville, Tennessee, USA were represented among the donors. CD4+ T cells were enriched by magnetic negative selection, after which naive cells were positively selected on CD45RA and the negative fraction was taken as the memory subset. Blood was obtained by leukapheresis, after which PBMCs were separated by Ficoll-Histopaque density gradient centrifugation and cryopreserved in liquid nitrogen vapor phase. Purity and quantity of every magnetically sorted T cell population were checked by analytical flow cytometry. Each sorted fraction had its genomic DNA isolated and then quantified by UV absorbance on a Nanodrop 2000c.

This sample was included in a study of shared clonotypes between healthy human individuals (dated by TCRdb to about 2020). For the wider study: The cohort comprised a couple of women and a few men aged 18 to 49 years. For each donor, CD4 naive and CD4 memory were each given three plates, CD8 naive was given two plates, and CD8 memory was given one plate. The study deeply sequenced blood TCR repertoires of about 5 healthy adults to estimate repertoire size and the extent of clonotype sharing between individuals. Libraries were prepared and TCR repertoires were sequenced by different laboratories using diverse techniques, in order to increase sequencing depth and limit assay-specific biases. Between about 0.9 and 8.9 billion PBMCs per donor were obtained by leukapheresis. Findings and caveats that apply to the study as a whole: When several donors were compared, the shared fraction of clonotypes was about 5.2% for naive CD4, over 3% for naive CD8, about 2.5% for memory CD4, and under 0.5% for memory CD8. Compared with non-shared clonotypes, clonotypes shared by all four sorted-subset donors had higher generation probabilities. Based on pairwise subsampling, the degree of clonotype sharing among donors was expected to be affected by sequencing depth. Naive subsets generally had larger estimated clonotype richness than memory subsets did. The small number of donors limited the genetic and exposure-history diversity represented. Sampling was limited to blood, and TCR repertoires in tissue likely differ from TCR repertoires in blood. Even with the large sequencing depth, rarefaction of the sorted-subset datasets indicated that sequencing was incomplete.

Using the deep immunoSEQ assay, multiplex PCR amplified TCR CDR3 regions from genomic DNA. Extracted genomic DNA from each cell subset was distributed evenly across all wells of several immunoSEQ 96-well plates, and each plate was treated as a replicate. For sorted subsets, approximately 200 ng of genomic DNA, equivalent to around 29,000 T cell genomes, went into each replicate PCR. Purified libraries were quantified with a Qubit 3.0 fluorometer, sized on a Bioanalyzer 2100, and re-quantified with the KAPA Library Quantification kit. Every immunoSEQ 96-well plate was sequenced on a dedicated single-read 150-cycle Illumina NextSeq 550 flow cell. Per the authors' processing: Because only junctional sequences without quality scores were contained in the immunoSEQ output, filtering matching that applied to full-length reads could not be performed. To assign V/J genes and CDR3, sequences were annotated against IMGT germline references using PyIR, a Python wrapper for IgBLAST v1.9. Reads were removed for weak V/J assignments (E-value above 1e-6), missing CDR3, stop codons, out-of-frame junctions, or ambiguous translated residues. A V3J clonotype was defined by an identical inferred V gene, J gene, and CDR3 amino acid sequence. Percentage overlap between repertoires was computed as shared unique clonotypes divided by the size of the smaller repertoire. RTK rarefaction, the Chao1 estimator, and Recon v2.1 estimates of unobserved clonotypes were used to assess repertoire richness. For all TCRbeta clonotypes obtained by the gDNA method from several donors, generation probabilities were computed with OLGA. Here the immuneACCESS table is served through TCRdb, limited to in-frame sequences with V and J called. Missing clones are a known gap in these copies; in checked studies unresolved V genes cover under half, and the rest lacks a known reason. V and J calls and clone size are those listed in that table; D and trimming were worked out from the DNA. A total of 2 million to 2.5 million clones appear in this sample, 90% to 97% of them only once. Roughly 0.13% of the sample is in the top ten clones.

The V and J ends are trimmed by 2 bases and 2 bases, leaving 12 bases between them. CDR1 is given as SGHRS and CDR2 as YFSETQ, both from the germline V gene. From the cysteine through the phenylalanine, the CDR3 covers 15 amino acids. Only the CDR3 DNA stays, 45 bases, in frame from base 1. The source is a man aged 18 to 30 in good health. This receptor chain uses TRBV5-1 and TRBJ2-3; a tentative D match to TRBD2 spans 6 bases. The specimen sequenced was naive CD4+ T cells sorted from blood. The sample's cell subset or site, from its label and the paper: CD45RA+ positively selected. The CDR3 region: CASSFSGGNTDTQYF. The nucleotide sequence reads TGCGCCAGCAGCTTTAGCGGAGGGAACACAGATACGCAGTATTTT.